This entry concerns a single T cell receptor beta chain. This clonotype was seen ten or more times. Its antigen remains undetermined. No qualities accompany the bases; no much larger clone lies one base away. V is reduced by 2 bases and J by 6 bases, leaving a spacing of 11 bases between them. The germline V gene yields MNHEY for CDR1 and SVGAGI for CDR2. The CDR3 runs 13 amino acids, cysteine and phenylalanine included. Only the CDR3 DNA is retained, 39 bases long and in frame from the first base. Every donor was a healthy Caucasian. Three pairs of female monozygotic twins, all aged about 18 to 30 years, were included in the twin cohort. Peripheral blood mononuclear cells were used as the source from which RNA for TCR libraries was isolated. This sample is part of a study of identical twins (dated by TCRdb to between 2015 and 2016). For context, the study as a whole: The study deep-sequenced TCR alpha and beta repertoires from monozygotic twins, unrelated adults of various ages and cord blood to test whether fetal clonotypes persist. Replicate twin experiments were performed at different times using different library preparation protocols to rule out contamination.

The library was produced with 5' RACE. The listed sequencing device is Illumina HiSeq 2000. Template switching added a universal primer binding site, and the final cDNA carried a unique molecular identifier that allowed TCR cDNA molecules to be counted accurately. Specific primers in the conserved constant-segment region were used to synthesize first-strand cDNA for the TCR alpha and beta chains. To control for contamination, each cDNA library was double barcoded with a SMART-Mk sample barcode plus Illumina barcodes. TruSeq adapter sequences and Illumina sample barcodes were added in two successive PCR steps. The TCR alpha and beta cDNA libraries were sequenced on the Illumina HiSeq platform using custom primers. As for the authors' bioinformatics: Raw reads were processed with MiGEC to extract unique molecular identifiers, and MiXCR was used to determine CDR3 positions. For each individual, recombination models were inferred using an EM algorithm with the repgenHMM and IGoR tools. Shared clonotypes were analyzed with the tcR package in R, and sharing was normalized by the product of cloneset sizes. To study raw recombination without the effects of thymic and clonal selection, out-of-frame nonproductive sequences were analyzed. In TCRdb, the public reads were trimmed at Q25 with fastp and aligned with MiXCR, with productive beta chains retained. For every CDR3 protein sequence, its rows merge into one entry that carries the most common genes and DNA. These V and J calls derive from TCRdb rather than the authors' analysis. The sample includes 450,000 to 650,000 distinct CDR3 sequences, with 7.5% to 10% observed a single time. In total, the top ten clones hold under 3% of the sample.

What the research found in general, with its limitations: Excess twin sharing in beta out-of-frame sequences was weaker because fewer shared sequences lowered the signal-to-noise ratio. Zero-insertion analyses could be partly confounded by invariant T cells such as MAIT and iNKT, though diverse VJ usage argued against such confounding for most clonotypes. Fewer insertions were carried by abundant cord blood beta clonotypes; a weaker similar trend was observed in young adult naive repertoires, while no such trend was observed in memory repertoires. Out-of-frame TCR alpha sharing in monozygotic twins was systematically underestimated by recombination models, whereas sharing between unrelated individuals was in agreement with the recombination models. Because the same donors could not be followed over many years, conclusions were based on cross-sectional statistical analysis. Out-of-frame TCR alpha sequences shared between twins showed an excess of low generation-probability sequences compared with coincidental sharing between unrelated individuals.

The data were also submitted as part of a second study, on yellow fever vaccine responses in identical twins. The second study's authors report: The authors reported that the T cell response to vaccination in identical twins appeared partly convergent and partly personalized. In the study, vaccine-responding T cell clones were precisely tracked in identical twins.

What was sequenced was PBMCs. The sequence links TRBV6-5 to TRBJ2-7, with no confidently assigned D gene. The TCR was taken from a woman between 18 and 29 years old in good health. The DNA is TGTGCCAGCAGTTACGGTCTTACCCGCGAGCAGTACTTC. Its amino acids are CASSYGLTREQYF.